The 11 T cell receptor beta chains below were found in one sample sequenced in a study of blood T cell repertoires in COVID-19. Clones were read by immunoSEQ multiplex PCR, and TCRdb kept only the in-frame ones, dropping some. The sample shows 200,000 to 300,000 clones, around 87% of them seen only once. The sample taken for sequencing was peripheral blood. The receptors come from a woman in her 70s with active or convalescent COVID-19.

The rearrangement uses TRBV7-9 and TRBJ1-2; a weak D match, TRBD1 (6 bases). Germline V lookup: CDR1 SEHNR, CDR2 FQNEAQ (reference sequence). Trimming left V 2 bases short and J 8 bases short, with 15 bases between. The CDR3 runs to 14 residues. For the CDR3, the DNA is TGTGCCAGCAGCTTAAATAACAGGGAAGGAGGCTACACCTTC. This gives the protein CASSLNNREGGYTF.

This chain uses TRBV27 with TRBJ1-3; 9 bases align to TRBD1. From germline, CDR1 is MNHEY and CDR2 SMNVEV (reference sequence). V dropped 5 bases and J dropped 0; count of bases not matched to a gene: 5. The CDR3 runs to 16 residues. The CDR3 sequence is CASSRDREGSGNTIYF. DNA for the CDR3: TGTGCCAGCAGTAGGGACAGGGAGGGCTCTGGAAACACCATATATTTT.

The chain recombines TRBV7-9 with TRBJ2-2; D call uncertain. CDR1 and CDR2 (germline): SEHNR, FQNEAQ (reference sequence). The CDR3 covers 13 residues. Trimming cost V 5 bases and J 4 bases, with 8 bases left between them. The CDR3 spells CASSPGGTGELFF. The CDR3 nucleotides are TGTGCCAGCAGCCCCGGTGGCACCGGGGAGCTGTTTTTT.

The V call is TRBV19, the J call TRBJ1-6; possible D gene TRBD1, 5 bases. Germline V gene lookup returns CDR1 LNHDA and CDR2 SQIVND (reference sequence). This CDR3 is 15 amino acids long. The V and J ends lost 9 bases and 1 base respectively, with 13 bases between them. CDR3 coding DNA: TGTGCCAGCGCTGGGGGGGGTTCCTATAATTCACCCCTCCACTTT. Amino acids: CASAGGGSYNSPLHF.

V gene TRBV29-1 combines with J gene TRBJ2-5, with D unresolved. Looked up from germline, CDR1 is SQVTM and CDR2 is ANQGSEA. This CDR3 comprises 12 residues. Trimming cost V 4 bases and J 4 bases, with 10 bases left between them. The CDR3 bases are TGCAGCGTTGGGCTCACGGGAGAGACCCAGTACTTC. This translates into CSVGLTGETQYF.

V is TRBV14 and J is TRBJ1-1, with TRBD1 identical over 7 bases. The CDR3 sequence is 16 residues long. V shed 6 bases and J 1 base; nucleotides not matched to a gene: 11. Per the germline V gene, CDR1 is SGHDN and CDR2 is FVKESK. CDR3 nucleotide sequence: TGTGCCAGCAGTATGCTTTACAGGGGCCCGAACACTGAAGCTTTCTTT. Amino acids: CASSMLYRGPNTEAFF.

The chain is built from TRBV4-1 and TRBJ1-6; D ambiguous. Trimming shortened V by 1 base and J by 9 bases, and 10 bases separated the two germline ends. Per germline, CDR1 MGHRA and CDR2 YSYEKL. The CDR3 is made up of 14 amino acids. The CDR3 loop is CASSQGGGGSPLHF. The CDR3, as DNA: TGCGCCAGCAGCCAAGGCGGAGGCGGTTCACCCCTCCACTTT.

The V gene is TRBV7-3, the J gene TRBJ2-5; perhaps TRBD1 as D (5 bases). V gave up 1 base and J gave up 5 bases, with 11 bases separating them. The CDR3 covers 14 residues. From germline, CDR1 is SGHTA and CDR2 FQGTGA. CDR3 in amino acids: CASSLSRAGETQYF. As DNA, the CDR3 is TGTGCCAGCAGCTTAAGCAGGGCCGGGGAGACCCAGTACTTC. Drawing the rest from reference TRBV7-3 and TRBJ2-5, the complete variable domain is GAGVSQTPSNKVTEKGKYVELRCDPISGHTALYWYRQSLGQGPEFLIYFQGTGAADDSGLPNDRFFAVRPEGSVSTLKIQRTERGDSAVYLCASSLSRAGETQYFGPGTRLLVL.

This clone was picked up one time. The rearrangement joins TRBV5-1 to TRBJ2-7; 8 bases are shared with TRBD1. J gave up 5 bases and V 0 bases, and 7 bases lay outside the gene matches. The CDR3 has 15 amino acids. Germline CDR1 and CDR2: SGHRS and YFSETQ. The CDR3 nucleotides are TGCGCCAGCAGCTTGGTTTCCCGGACAGGGAACGAGCAGTACTTC. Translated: CASSLVSRTGNEQYF.

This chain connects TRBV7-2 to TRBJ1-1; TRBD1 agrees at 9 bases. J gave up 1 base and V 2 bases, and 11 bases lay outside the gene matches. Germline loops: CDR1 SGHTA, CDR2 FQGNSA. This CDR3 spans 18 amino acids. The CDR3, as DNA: TGTGCCAGCAGCTTATTGGGAGGAGGGACAGGGAAGAACACTGAAGCTTTCTTT. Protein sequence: CASSLLGGGTGKNTEAFF.

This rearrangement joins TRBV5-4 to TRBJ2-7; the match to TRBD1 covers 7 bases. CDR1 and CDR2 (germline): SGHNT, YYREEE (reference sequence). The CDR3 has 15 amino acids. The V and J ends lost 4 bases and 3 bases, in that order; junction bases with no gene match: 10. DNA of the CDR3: TGTGCCAGCAGCACCAGGGACAGTTCTTTCTACGAGCAGTACTTC. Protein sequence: CASSTRDSSFYEQYF.